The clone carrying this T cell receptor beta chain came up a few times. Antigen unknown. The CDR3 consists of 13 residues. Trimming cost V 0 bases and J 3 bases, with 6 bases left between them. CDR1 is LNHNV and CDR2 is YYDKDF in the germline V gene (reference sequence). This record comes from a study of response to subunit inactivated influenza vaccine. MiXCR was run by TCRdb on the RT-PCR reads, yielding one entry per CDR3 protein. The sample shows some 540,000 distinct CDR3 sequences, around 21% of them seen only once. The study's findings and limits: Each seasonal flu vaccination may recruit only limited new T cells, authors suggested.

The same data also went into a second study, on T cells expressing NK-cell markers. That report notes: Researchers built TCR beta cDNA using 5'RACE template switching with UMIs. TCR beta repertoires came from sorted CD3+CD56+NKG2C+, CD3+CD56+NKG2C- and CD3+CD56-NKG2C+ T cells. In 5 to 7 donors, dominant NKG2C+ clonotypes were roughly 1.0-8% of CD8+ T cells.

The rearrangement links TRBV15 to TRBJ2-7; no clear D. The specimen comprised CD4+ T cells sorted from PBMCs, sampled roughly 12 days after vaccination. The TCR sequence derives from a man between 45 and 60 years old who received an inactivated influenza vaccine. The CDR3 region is CATSREGSYEQYF. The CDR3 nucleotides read TGTGCCACCAGCAGAGAGGGCAGCTACGAGCAGTACTTC.